This TCR beta chain was retrieved from a study of identical twins. TCRdb reprocessed the 5' RACE reads via MiXCR and lists one record per CDR3 protein. The data show 1.5 million or so distinct CDR3 sequences, under 35% seen once. Germline V lookup: CDR1 SQVTM, CDR2 ANQGSEA. Trimming took 6 bases from V and 3 from J, leaving 12 bases between them. The CDR3 is 13 residues long. Sequencing input: cord blood. The V gene is TRBV29-1, the J gene TRBJ1-5; no clear D. The receptor's source is a newborn girl in good health. The chain's CDR3 is CSVGRVFNQPQHF. In DNA form, the CDR3 reads TGCAGCGTGGGAAGAGTCTTCAATCAGCCCCAGCATTTT.